Below, 23 T cell receptor beta chains from the same sample are listed, as sequenced in a study of vaccination and CD4 T cells after COVID-19. Scientists ran DNA taken from cultured CD4+ T cells through the Oncomine TCR Beta short-read assay for sequencing. TCRdb fed the PCR reads into MiXCR, producing one record per CDR3 protein. The data contain about 18,000 distinct CDR3 sequences, approximately 78% of them seen just once; the ten biggest clones take up over 15%. Treatment here: approximately nine-day PBMC culture with coronavirus spike peptide pools or control peptides (ViraFEST assay). These receptors have no identified antigens. Source: CD4+ T cells from blood, cultured in vitro, taken after SARS-CoV-2 vaccination. The source of these receptors is a human donor who received a COVID-19 vaccine.

This clonotype was found a few times. This chain uses TRBV11-3 with TRBJ2-5, with D hard to call. Germline CDR1 is SGHNT and CDR2 is YENEEA. The CDR3 is 13 residues long. The V gene lost 0 bases and the J gene lost 2 bases, with 4 bases spanning the gap. CDR3: CASSLEGQETQYF. The CDR3 coding sequence is TGTGCCAGCAGCTTAGAGGGACAAGAGACCCAGTACTTC.

V and J are TRBV6-5 and TRBJ2-3; D may match TRBD1 or TRBD2 (5 bases each). Per germline, CDR1 MNHEY and CDR2 SVGAGI. This CDR3 comprises 12 residues. The V and J ends lost 2 bases and 14 bases respectively, with 14 bases between them. Written as DNA, the CDR3 is TGTGCCAGCAGTTACCCCGGGACCCCCCCGTATTTT. Translation: CASSYPGTPPYF.

This clonotype was detected a few times. The chain couples TRBV6-1 to TRBJ1-1; TRBD1 matches at 8 bases. This CDR3 contains 12 residues. J gave up 8 bases and V 6 bases, and 5 bases lay outside the gene matches. Per the germline V gene, CDR1 is MNHNS and CDR2 is SASEGT. Here the CDR3 reads CASSLDRAEAFF. DNA for the CDR3: TGTGCCAGCAGCCTGGACAGGGCCGAAGCTTTCTTT.

Concerning this clonotype: The junction shows a germline mismatch at one end, possibly a read error. The V gene is TRBV6-1, the J gene TRBJ1-2; D is unclear. This CDR3 comprises 15 residues. Per germline, CDR1 MNHNS and CDR2 SASEGT. CDR3 residues: CASSSRHQDGYDYTF. CDR3 DNA sequence: TGTGCCAGCAGTAGCCGACATCAGGACGGCTATGACTACACCTTC.

The chain carries TRBV24-1 and TRBJ2-3; TRBD1 matches at 9 bases. CDR3 length: 14 residues. CDR1 is KGHDR, CDR2 SFDVKD, per germline. With V trimmed by 5 bases and J by 6 bases, 5 bases remained unmatched. The CDR3 region is CATSGTGGDDTQYF. As DNA, the CDR3 is TGTGCCACCAGTGGTACAGGGGGCGACGATACGCAGTATTTT.

This clonotype appeared a few times. The V gene is TRBV6-1, the J gene TRBJ2-7; the D gene is possibly TRBD1 (6 bases). The CDR3 loop spans 17 amino acids. With 6 bases removed from V and 0 bases from J, the gap between germline ends came to 21 bases. CDR1 and CDR2 (germline): MNHNS, SASEGT. CDR3 in DNA: TGTGCCAGCAGGGGTGGACAGCGCGAAACTAGCTCCTACGAGCAGTACTTC. It translates to CASRGGQRETSSYEQYF.

CDR3 protein: CASSPSPTGTQETQYF. The CDR3 DNA sequence: TGTGCCAGCAGTCCAAGCCCGACAGGGACCCAAGAGACCCAGTACTTC. The chain carries TRBV27 and TRBJ2-5, with 7 bases aligning to TRBD1. The trim removed 5 bases at V and 1 base at J, leaving 10 bases unmatched. The germline V gene has CDR1 MNHEY and CDR2 SMNVEV (reference sequence). CDR3 length: 16 residues.

V is TRBV20-1 and J is TRBJ2-5; D possibly corresponds to TRBD1 (5 bases). Per germline, CDR1 DFQATT and CDR2 SNEGSKA (reference sequence). Deletions cut 3 bases from V and 1 base from J, with 12 bases between. The CDR3 spans 14 residues. The CDR3 protein is CSASDTGVQETQYF. The CDR3 DNA reads TGCAGTGCTAGTGATACAGGTGTCCAAGAGACCCAGTACTTC.

This chain links TRBV19 with TRBJ2-5; TRBD1 might be the D (5 bases). V shed 4 bases and J shed 2 bases, with 11 bases lying between them. The CDR3 length is 14 residues. Per germline, CDR1 LNHDA and CDR2 SQIVND (reference sequence). The CDR3 is CASSTYTGQETQYF. In nucleotides, the CDR3 is TGTGCCAGTAGTACCTACACAGGACAAGAGACCCAGTACTTC.

This clonotype was recorded only once. This chain links TRBV20-1 with TRBJ1-2; no reliable D call. The CDR3 totals 12 residues. V lost 3 bases and J lost 5, with 10 bases in between. The germline gives CDR1 DFQATT, CDR2 SNEGSKA (reference sequence). For the CDR3, the DNA is TGCAGTGCTAGTTCCACAGTATATGGCTACACCTTC. Translated, it gives CSASSTVYGYTF.

In this sample, this clonotype turned up a few times. The chain joins TRBV7-3 to TRBJ2-5; 10 bases match TRBD2. The CDR3 spans 17 residues. With 1 base clipped from V and 0 bases from J, the junction kept 5 bases outside the gene matches. Germline-derived CDR1 and CDR2 are SGHTA and FQGTGA. DNA of the CDR3: TGTGCCAGCAGCTTAAGGACCCTAGCGGGGGACCAAGAGACCCAGTACTTC. Encoded protein: CASSLRTLAGDQETQYF. Supplemented by reference TRBV7-3 and TRBJ2-5, the full variable domain reads GAGVSQTPSNKVTEKGKYVELRCDPISGHTALYWYRQSLGQGPEFLIYFQGTGAADDSGLPNDRFFAVRPEGSVSTLKIQRTERGDSAVYLCASSLRTLAGDQETQYFGPGTRLLVL.

This clonotype was counted a few times. The V call is TRBV9, the J call TRBJ1-2; tentatively, D is TRBD1 (6 bases). Germline V CDR1 and CDR2: SGDLS, YYNGEE. V dropped 0 bases and J dropped 6 bases, with 12 bases sitting between them. This CDR3 has 14 amino acids. For the CDR3, the DNA is TGTGCCAGCAGCGTAGGCAGGGGTAGCAATGGCTACACCTTC. The encoded protein is CASSVGRGSNGYTF.

This rearrangement joins TRBV6-5 to TRBJ1-2; D call uncertain. Per germline, CDR1 MNHEY and CDR2 SVGAGI. The V gene lost 0 bases and the J gene lost 0 bases, with 5 bases spanning the gap. This CDR3 has 14 amino acids. In DNA, the CDR3 is TGTGCCAGCAGTTACTCGCAGGCTAACTATGGCTACACCTTC. Its protein is CASSYSQANYGYTF.

The gene calls are TRBV6-5 and TRBJ1-6; D possibly corresponds to TRBD1 (5 bases). This CDR3 comprises 14 residues. V lost 3 bases and J 7 bases, leaving 10 bases between the germline ends. The germline gives CDR1 MNHEY, CDR2 SVGAGI. The CDR3 reads CASSYPGQNSPLHF. The CDR3 DNA follows: TGTGCCAGCAGTTATCCAGGACAAAATTCACCCCTCCACTTT.

The V gene is TRBV2, the J gene TRBJ1-5; D is unclear. CDR1 and CDR2 (germline): SNHLY, FYNNEI. V was shortened by 3 bases and J by 3 bases, with 12 bases between the two germline ends. The CDR3 length is 15 residues. CDR3: CASSDRALNNQPQHF. The CDR3 DNA follows: TGTGCCAGCAGTGATCGGGCCCTTAACAATCAGCCCCAGCATTTT.

The chain couples TRBV7-6 to TRBJ2-5, with D possibly being TRBD1 (5 bases). CDR1 and CDR2 (germline): SGHVS, FNYEAQ. The CDR3 is 12 residues long. Trimming stripped 8 bases from V and 8 bases from J, with 15 bases between. The DNA of the CDR3 is TGTGCCAGCGGAGACAGAACGGGTACCCAGTACTTC. Translated, it gives CASGDRTGTQYF.

This chain joins TRBV14 and TRBJ1-1; TRBD1 agrees at 7 bases. V was clipped by 2 bases and J by 0 bases; unmatched bases: 12. The CDR3 is 18 amino acids. CDR1 and CDR2 (germline): SGHDN, FVKESK. CDR3 sequence: CASSQIPWGRGVNTEAFF. The CDR3 nucleotides read TGTGCCAGCAGCCAAATACCCTGGGGCAGGGGGGTGAACACTGAAGCTTTCTTT.

The CDR3: CSARRGSNYVGAFF. For the CDR3, the DNA is TGCAGTGCTCGTAGGGGCAGCAACTATGTCGGAGCTTTCTTT. The V call is TRBV20-1, the J call TRBJ1-1, with a tentative D call TRBD1 (5 bases). This CDR3 contains 14 residues. The germline gives CDR1 DFQATT, CDR2 SNEGSKA (reference sequence). V was shortened by 5 bases and J by 10 bases, with 23 bases between the two germline ends.

The chain couples TRBV11-2 to TRBJ1-2; possibly TRBD1 for D (5 bases). The V end lost 5 bases, the J end lost 2 bases, and 12 bases lay between the germline ends. This CDR3 has 14 amino acids. In germline, CDR1 is SGHAT, CDR2 FQNNGV. DNA of the CDR3: TGTGCCAGCAGCCGGGGGGGGGGGAACTATGGCTACACCTTC. This gives the protein CASSRGGGNYGYTF.

This clonotype was counted between two and nine times. This chain connects TRBV6-1 to TRBJ1-6; D ambiguous. Germline CDR1 is MNHNS and CDR2 is SASEGT. This CDR3 spans 14 amino acids. With 3 bases removed from V and 10 bases from J, the gap between germline ends came to 13 bases. CDR3 nucleotide sequence: TGTGCCAGCAGTGAGATGAAAGGAAGCTCACCCCTCCACTTT. It is translated as CASSEMKGSSPLHF.

The CDR3 DNA sequence: TGTGCCACCAGTGATTTGGGGTCCGGGACACAGAATGAGCAGTTCTTC. Its translation: CATSDLGSGTQNEQFF. The chain combines TRBV24-1 with TRBJ2-1; a possible D gene is TRBD1 (6 bases). CDR1 is KGHDR, CDR2 SFDVKD, per germline. Deletions cut 0 bases from V and 7 bases from J, with 15 bases between. The CDR3 loop spans 16 amino acids.

The rearrangement links TRBV20-1 to TRBJ1-2; no definite D call. This CDR3 has 12 amino acids. Trimming pared 3 bases from V and 2 bases from J, leaving 7 bases between. The germline V gene encodes CDR1 DFQATT and CDR2 SNEGSKA (reference sequence). This CDR3 reads CSASGPNYGYTF. The CDR3 bases are TGCAGTGCTAGTGGTCCGAACTATGGCTACACCTTC.

This clonotype was counted only a few times. This chain joins TRBV20-1 and TRBJ2-3; 9 bases agree with TRBD2. From germline, CDR1 is DFQATT and CDR2 SNEGSKA (reference sequence). The CDR3 totals 16 residues. V was clipped by 1 base and J by 2 bases; unmatched bases: 7. The CDR3 loop is CSARVSRGGSTDTQYF. In DNA form, the CDR3 reads TGCAGTGCTAGAGTGTCGCGGGGGGGCTCCACAGATACGCAGTATTTT.